Below, 21 T cell receptor beta chains from the same sample are listed, as sequenced in a study of beta chain features in type 1 diabetes. Study results and limitations: People with Type 1 diabetes carried modestly yet significantly shorter TCRB CDR3s in all four CD4+ subsets.

Isolated RNA was reverse transcribed in full, so expressed TCRB transcripts were sequenced. Clones were read by immunoSEQ multiplex PCR, and TCRdb kept only the in-frame ones, dropping some. The data show hundreds of thousands of clones, around 15% seen once. Antigen specificity for these receptors is unknown. Sequenced: naive CD4+ T cells from blood. The receptors stem from a young man with type 1 diabetes.

In regard to this clone: This may arise from a read error, as a much more abundant clone is one base away. The J gene is TRBJ2-3, the V gene TRBV7-8, with no clear D. Germline assignment: CDR1 SGHVS and CDR2 FQNEAQ. The CDR3 has 12 amino acids. The ends were cut back, 3 bases at V and 0 bases at J, with 1 base in the middle. The CDR3: CASSFSTDTQYF. The CDR3 DNA is TGTGCCAGCAGCTTTAGCACAGATACGCAGTATTTT.

This clone came up a few times. This rearrangement joins TRBV25-1 to TRBJ1-6; 9 nucleotides match TRBD1. Losses at the gene ends were 3 bases for V and 10 bases for J; bases not matched to a gene: 4. The CDR3 is 14 amino acids. Germline CDR1 is MGHDK and CDR2 is SYGVNS. The CDR3 nucleotides are TGTGCCAGCAGTGACCCGGGACAGGGATCACCCCTCCACTTT. Translating gives CASSDPGQGSPLHF.

This clone was counted once. V usage is TRBV7-9 and J usage is TRBJ1-2; D gene ambiguous. From germline, CDR1 is SEHNR and CDR2 FQNEAQ (reference sequence). Trimming shortened V by 2 bases and J by 2 bases, and 12 bases separated the two germline ends. The CDR3 has 15 residues. CDR3 sequence (DNA): TGTGCCAGCAGCTTATTAAGGGAATCCAACTATGGCTACACCTTC. Translation gives CASSLLRESNYGYTF.

This clone turned up a few times. The chain joins TRBV5-1 to TRBJ2-1; D is possibly TRBD2 (6 bases). Germline V lookup: CDR1 SGHRS, CDR2 YFSETQ. Trimming pared 5 bases from V and 0 bases from J, leaving 15 bases between. The CDR3 runs 16 residues. Here the CDR3 reads CASSSGLSTSYNEQFF. The CDR3 DNA sequence: TGCGCCAGCAGTAGTGGACTATCCACCTCCTACAATGAGCAGTTCTTC.

This clone was found a few times. CDR3: CASSWTGLSSDTQYF. In nucleotides, the CDR3 is TGTGCCAGCAGCTGGACTGGACTGAGTTCAGATACGCAGTATTTT. The chain recombines TRBV7-6 with TRBJ2-3; D is possibly TRBD2 (5 bases). Germline assignment: CDR1 SGHVS and CDR2 FNYEAQ. The V gene lost 4 bases and the J gene lost 4 bases, with 15 bases spanning the gap. The CDR3 is made up of 15 amino acids. Complete variable domain (other parts from reference TRBV7-6 and TRBJ2-3): GAGVSQSPRYKVTKRGQDVALRCDPISGHVSLYWYRQALGQGPEFLTYFNYEAQQDKSGLPNDRFSAERPEGSISTLTIQRTEQRDSAMYRCASSWTGLSSDTQYFGPGTRLTVL.

This clone was found a few times. J is TRBJ2-7 and V is TRBV21-1; TRBD1 is the table's D call and was not checked against the DNA. TRBV21-1 is noted as a pseudogene. CDR3 length equals 15 residues. Here the CDR3 reads CASSKGTGGLYEQYF. Written as DNA, the CDR3 is TGTGCCAGCAGCAAAGGGACAGGGGGTTTGTACGAGCAGTACTTC.

The genes are TRBV7-2 and TRBJ1-1; 7 bases match TRBD1. V was pared by 5 bases and J by 0 bases, with 3 bases of the junction left unmatched. Germline lookup yields CDR1 SGHTA and CDR2 FQGNSA. The CDR3 covers 14 residues. The CDR3 here is CASSPGGLNTEAFF. The CDR3 DNA sequence: TGTGCCAGCAGCCCAGGGGGACTGAACACTGAAGCTTTCTTT.

There are a few counts of this clone. CDR3 region: CASSGQVGTGEQFF. For the CDR3, the DNA is TGTGCCAGCAGTGGACAGGTTGGGACGGGTGAGCAGTTCTTC. V gene TRBV2 combines with J gene TRBJ2-1; the D gene is possibly TRBD1 (6 bases). CDR1 and CDR2 from the germline V gene are SNHLY and FYNNEI. The CDR3 length is 14 residues. The ends were cut back, 4 bases at V and 9 bases at J, with 16 bases in the middle.

This clone was counted a few times. This rearrangement joins TRBV4-1 to TRBJ1-2; D ambiguous. V dropped 4 bases and J dropped 6 bases, with 12 bases sitting between them. Germline loops: CDR1 MGHRA, CDR2 YSYEKL. CDR3 length: 13 amino acids. CDR3 sequence (DNA): TGCGCCAGCAGCCCTGCCCGGGAGGATGGCTACACCTTC. This encodes CASSPAREDGYTF.

This clone was seen a few times. The CDR3 DNA sequence: TGTGCCAGCTCACCACCAGGAGGAATCGATGAGCAGTTCTTC. This codes for CASSPPGGIDEQFF. This chain joins TRBV18 and TRBJ2-1; a weak D match, TRBD2 (5 bases). Germline V lookup: CDR1 KGHSH, CDR2 LQKENI. This CDR3 spans 14 amino acids. Trimming pared 0 bases from V and 8 bases from J, leaving 11 bases between.

This clone was observed a few times. The chain links TRBV5-4 to TRBJ2-4; 9 bases line up with TRBD1. Losses at the gene ends were 5 bases for V and 3 bases for J; bases not matched to a gene: 3. Germline V gives CDR1 SGHNT, CDR2 YYREEE (reference sequence). The CDR3 extends over 14 amino acids. CDR3: CASRATGGKNIQYF. The CDR3 bases are TGTGCCAGCAGGGCGACAGGGGGCAAAAACATTCAGTACTTC.

This clone was detected many times. The V call is TRBV23-1, the J call TRBJ2-4, with a weak D call TRBD1 (6 bases). TRBV23-1 is an ORF for which the function is uncertain. The CDR3 consists of 15 residues. Trimming removed 8 bases from V and 0 bases from J, with 14 bases in between. The CDR3 reads CASFEGQVAKNIQYF. CDR3 DNA sequence: TGCGCCAGCTTCGAGGGACAAGTAGCCAAAAACATTCAGTACTTC.

V is TRBV5-1 and J is TRBJ2-1; D uncertain. Germline values: CDR1 SGHRS, CDR2 YFSETQ. This CDR3 comprises 14 residues. Trimming left V 4 bases short and J 4 bases short, with 12 bases between. The DNA for the CDR3 is TGCGCCAGCAGCCCCCTGGACGGTTACAATGAGCAGTTCTTC. Amino acids: CASSPLDGYNEQFF.

This chain joins TRBV18 and TRBJ2-7; possibly TRBD1 or TRBD2 for D (5 bases each). The germline CDR1 and CDR2 sequences are KGHSH and LQKENI. Deletions cut 2 bases from V and 3 bases from J, with 8 bases between. The CDR3 runs to 13 residues. The CDR3 region has the DNA TGTGCCAGCTCACCAGGGGACCGCTACGAGCAGTACTTC. This codes for CASSPGDRYEQYF.

The J gene is TRBJ2-1, the V gene TRBV6-1, with 9 bases aligning to TRBD2. Germline CDR1 is MNHNS and CDR2 is SASEGT. The V and J ends lost 4 bases and 7 bases, in that order; junction bases with no gene match: 8. The CDR3 extends over 15 amino acids. The CDR3 spells CASSARLAVQNEQFF. The CDR3 nucleotides are TGTGCCAGCAGTGCCAGACTAGCGGTGCAGAATGAGCAGTTCTTC.

The rearrangement links TRBV29-1 to TRBJ2-7; 10 positions agree with TRBD1. The germline gives CDR1 SQVTM, CDR2 ANQGSEA. Unmatched junction bases numbered 8, after V lost 4 bases and J lost 2 bases. The CDR3 covers 15 residues. CDR3 nucleotides: TGCAGCGTTGGCTCCGGGACAGGGGTAACCTACGAGCAGTACTTC. This encodes CSVGSGTGVTYEQYF.

The CDR3: CAWSVTPYEQYF. The CDR3 DNA sequence: TGTGCCTGGAGTGTAACCCCCTACGAGCAGTACTTC. V usage is TRBV30 and J usage is TRBJ2-7; D is undetermined. V lost 0 bases and J lost 2, with 5 bases in between. CDR1 and CDR2 (germline): GTSNPN, SVGIG (reference sequence). CDR3 size: 12 residues.

In this sample, this clone turned up a few times. DNA of the CDR3: TGCAGCGTTGAAGTCGCTAAAGGGGTAAACTATGGCTACACCTTC. Amino acids: CSVEVAKGVNYGYTF. This chain connects TRBV29-1 to TRBJ1-2; TRBD1 is a possible D gene (5 bases). The CDR3 loop spans 15 amino acids. The V end lost 1 base, the J end lost 2 bases, and 14 bases lay between the germline ends. The germline V gene has CDR1 SQVTM and CDR2 ANQGSEA.

The rearrangement uses TRBV28 and TRBJ1-2; D is uncertain. This CDR3 contains 15 residues. The germline V gene has CDR1 MDHEN and CDR2 SYDVKM. Trimming removed 4 bases at V and 0 bases at J, with 12 bases between. CDR3 amino acids: CASSYFHLANYGYTF. CDR3 DNA: TGTGCCAGCAGTTACTTCCATCTAGCTAACTATGGCTACACCTTC.

This clone was observed a few times. This sequence joins TRBV6-1 and TRBJ2-3; 9 bases are shared with TRBD1. J gave up 0 bases and V 6 bases, and 4 bases lay outside the gene matches. CDR3 length: 15 residues. Per germline, CDR1 MNHNS and CDR2 SASEGT. CDR3 coding DNA: TGTGCCAGCAGAGGGGACAGGGAAAGCACAGATACGCAGTATTTT. This gives the protein CASRGDRESTDTQYF.

This clone was picked up a small number of times. The rearrangement uses TRBV4-1 and TRBJ1-2, with 7 bases that match TRBD1. V lost 5 bases, J lost 6 bases, and 9 bases stayed unmatched. Germline CDR1 is MGHRA and CDR2 is YSYEKL. The length of the CDR3 is 14 residues. CDR3 sequence: CASSLTGNNDGYTF. For the CDR3, the DNA is TGCGCCAGCAGCTTGACAGGGAACAATGATGGCTACACCTTC.